The 15 T cell receptor beta chains below were found in one sample sequenced in a study of CD8 T cells in ankylosing spondylitis. Study conclusions and caveats: There was a TCR beta motif, made of 7 or 8 highly homologous variants, that appeared characteristic of ankylosing spondylitis blood.

TCRdb passed the 5' RACE reads through MiXCR, listing each CDR3 protein once. The data contain roughly 440,000 distinct CDR3 sequences, roughly 15% of them seen just once; the ten biggest clones take up over 0.9%. No antigen has been assigned to these receptors. Sample: blood, either unsorted or a sorted T cell fraction (not recorded which). The receptors stem from a male donor with ankylosing spondylitis.

The gene calls are TRBV28 and TRBJ2-7; D may be TRBD1 (6 bases). The CDR3 sequence is 11 residues long. From germline, CDR1 is MDHEN and CDR2 SYDVKM. Trimming stripped 11 bases from V and 2 bases from J, with 10 bases between. CDR3 amino acids: CAVTGPYEQYF. CDR3 sequence (DNA): TGTGCCGTAACAGGGCCCTACGAGCAGTACTTC.

The chain uses TRBV20-1 and TRBJ2-3; 10 bases map to TRBD2. This CDR3 comprises 15 residues. Per the germline V gene, CDR1 is DFQATT and CDR2 is SNEGSKA (reference sequence). V trimming: 6 bases; J trimming: 5 bases; junction bases outside the gene matches: 11. The CDR3 region has the DNA TGCAGTGCCCCGGAGAGCGGGAGGGGGATAGATACGCAGTATTTT. It encodes CSAPESGRGIDTQYF.

V usage is TRBV28 and J usage is TRBJ1-6; a possible D gene is TRBD1 (6 bases). There are 17 residues in the CDR3. With 5 bases removed from V and 12 bases from J, the gap between germline ends came to 26 bases. Germline CDR1 and CDR2: MDHEN and SYDVKM. The DNA for the CDR3 is TGTGCCAGCAGTCCAACACACAGGGAAGGGGGAGTACGACCCCTCCACTTT. Translation gives CASSPTHREGGVRPLHF.

The V call is TRBV20-1, the J call TRBJ2-3; D may be TRBD1 (6 bases). Trimming left V 1 base short and J 0 bases short, with 11 bases between. Germline values: CDR1 DFQATT, CDR2 SNEGSKA (reference sequence). CDR3 length: 15 amino acids. The CDR3, as DNA: TGCAGTGCTAGAGCCCCAGGGGAAAGCACAGATACGCAGTATTTT. Its protein product is CSARAPGESTDTQYF.

The chain links TRBV2 to TRBJ2-1; maybe TRBD1 (6 bases). Germline loops: CDR1 SNHLY, CDR2 FYNNEI. CDR3 length: 16 residues. The V end lost 5 bases, the J end lost 6 bases, and 20 bases lay between the germline ends. The DNA of the CDR3 is TGTGCCAGCAGTCCTCCGGGACATTCAAAGCCCAATGAGCAGTTCTTC. Translating it yields CASSPPGHSKPNEQFF.

The chain carries TRBV2 and TRBJ2-7, with TRBD2 identical over 9 bases. V trimming: 7 bases; J trimming: 2 bases; junction bases outside the gene matches: 12. Germline V gene sequence: CDR1 SNHLY, CDR2 FYNNEI. The CDR3 consists of 16 residues. The CDR3 here is CASMRPSGGHTYEQYF. CDR3 coding DNA: TGTGCCAGCATGAGGCCAAGCGGGGGGCATACCTACGAGCAGTACTTC.

There are a few counts of this clonotype. This chain joins TRBV29-1 and TRBJ2-2; 9 bases align to TRBD1. The CDR3 loop spans 18 amino acids. The V gene end was trimmed by 3 bases and the J gene end by 1 base; junction bases not matched to a gene: 12. Germline CDR1 is SQVTM and CDR2 is ANQGSEA. The CDR3 here is CSVDSPKTGGGNTGELFF. In nucleotides, the CDR3 is TGCAGCGTTGATTCCCCTAAAACAGGGGGCGGGAACACCGGGGAGCTGTTTTTT.

The chain is built from TRBV5-1 and TRBJ2-1; 7 positions agree with TRBD2. This CDR3 is 16 amino acids long. Germline trimming cut 0 bases from V and 7 bases from J; bases unmatched to any gene: 10. Germline assignment: CDR1 SGHRS and CDR2 YFSETQ. CDR3 region: CASSLAVAGVGNEQFF. DNA for the CDR3: TGCGCCAGCAGCTTGGCCGTTGCGGGAGTTGGTAATGAGCAGTTCTTC.

V and J are TRBV20-1 and TRBJ2-1; 7 bases fit TRBD1. The length of the CDR3 is 15 residues. Germline V gives CDR1 DFQATT, CDR2 SNEGSKA (reference sequence). V dropped 6 bases and J dropped 0; count of bases not matched to a gene: 8. CDR3 sequence: CSATTGSNSYNEQFF. The DNA of the CDR3 is TGCAGTGCGACGACAGGGTCTAACTCCTACAATGAGCAGTTCTTC.

Many counts were recorded for this clonotype. The chain's CDR3 is CASSLAGQPQHF. The CDR3 DNA follows: TGTGCCAGCAGCTTAGCGGGTCAGCCCCAGCATTTT. The chain has TRBV7-9 and TRBJ1-5, with D unresolved. CDR3 length: 12 amino acids. Germline CDR1 is SEHNR and CDR2 is FQNEAQ (reference sequence). V was pared by 0 bases and J by 6 bases, with 3 bases between.

This clonotype has a handful of counts. The chain joins TRBV27 to TRBJ1-1; maybe TRBD1 (6 bases). With 6 bases removed from V and 7 bases from J, the gap between germline ends came to 9 bases. The V gene's germline CDR1 is MNHEY and CDR2 SMNVEV (reference sequence). CDR3 length: 11 residues. The CDR3 here is CASRIRGEAFF. The CDR3 DNA is TGTGCCAGCAGAATCAGGGGTGAAGCTTTCTTT.

This clonotype was observed at least ten times. V gene TRBV29-1 combines with J gene TRBJ2-3; maybe TRBD2 (6 bases). Germline V gives CDR1 SQVTM, CDR2 ANQGSEA. Between the trimmed V and J ends, which lost 7 bases and 5 bases, there was a span of 22 bases. CDR3 length: 15 amino acids. The DNA of the CDR3 is TGCAGCGCCTGGGGACGGGAGCTGGGGGGAGATACGCAGTATTTT. This encodes CSAWGRELGGDTQYF.

V gene TRBV5-1 combines with J gene TRBJ1-5, with D possibly TRBD1 on 6 matching bases. CDR1 and CDR2 from the germline V gene are SGHRS and YFSETQ. Deletions cut 3 bases from V and 7 bases from J, with 17 bases between. CDR3 size: 15 residues. This CDR3 reads CASSSIPGTPQPQHF. For the CDR3, the DNA is TGCGCCAGCAGCTCCATACCCGGGACACCACAGCCCCAGCATTTT.

The V gene is TRBV7-2, the J gene TRBJ2-2, with D tentatively TRBD2 (5 bases). The CDR3 is 17 residues long. From germline, CDR1 is SGHTA and CDR2 FQGNSA. The germline V and J ends were trimmed by 2 bases and 0 bases, with 13 bases remaining between them. CDR3 loop: CASSLTLGLANTGELFF. The CDR3 coding sequence is TGTGCCAGCAGCTTAACCCTTGGACTGGCGAACACCGGGGAGCTGTTTTTT.

This clonotype was counted at least ten times. The chain uses TRBV20-1 and TRBJ2-3; 9 nucleotides match TRBD2. In germline, CDR1 is DFQATT, CDR2 SNEGSKA (reference sequence). J lost 8 bases, V lost 0 bases, and 9 bases had no gene match. This CDR3 is 15 amino acids long. The CDR3: CSARDFGSGGSTQYF. CDR3 in DNA: TGCAGTGCTAGAGATTTTGGTAGCGGGGGATCTACGCAGTATTTT.